A single sample is the source of the 27 T cell receptor beta chains below, sequenced in a study of cytomegalovirus exposure and HLA in healthy donors. Both 60 Vbeta primers and 13 Jbeta primers went into the PCR. TCRdb's copy holds only in-frame clones and misses some; the assay was immunoSEQ multiplex PCR. The sample yields approximately 100,000 clones, roughly 85% seen once. The specimen sequenced was PBMCs. The receptors were sampled from a woman aged 40 to 49 in good health and CMV-seronegative.

The chain couples TRBV6-5 to TRBJ2-1; D may be TRBD1 (5 bases). The ends were cut back, 2 bases at V and 7 bases at J, with 18 bases in the middle. CDR3 length equals 16 residues. From germline, CDR1 is MNHEY and CDR2 SVGAGI. The CDR3: CASSYQRGRIINEQFF. The CDR3 nucleotides read TGTGCCAGCAGTTACCAAAGGGGTCGAATTATTAATGAGCAGTTCTTC.

This chain uses TRBV9 with TRBJ2-5; 7 nucleotides line up with TRBD2. There are 13 residues in the CDR3. After removal of 3 bases from V and 5 bases from J, the junction contained 4 bases not matched to a gene. Germline loops: CDR1 SGDLS, CDR2 YYNGEE. CDR3 loop: CASSAGGWETQYF. The CDR3 DNA reads TGTGCCAGCAGCGCCGGGGGGTGGGAGACCCAGTACTTC.

The chain employs TRBV6-1 and TRBJ2-2, with D possibly being TRBD2 (6 bases). Germline CDR1 and CDR2: MNHNS and SASEGT. V lost 6 bases and J lost 6, with 17 bases in between. The CDR3 has 15 amino acids. The DNA for the CDR3 is TGTGCCAGCAGAGACGAAGGACTAACGTCCGGGGAGCTGTTTTTT. It codes for CASRDEGLTSGELFF.

J is TRBJ2-5 and V is TRBV9, with D possibly being TRBD1 (7 bases). The CDR3 totals 15 residues. V was cut by 0 bases and J by 7 bases, with 16 bases left in between. Germline V CDR1 and CDR2: SGDLS, YYNGEE. The CDR3 region is CASSVDQGGRGTQYF. CDR3 nucleotide sequence: TGTGCCAGCAGCGTAGACCAGGGGGGCCGGGGGACCCAGTACTTC. Supplemented by reference TRBV9 and TRBJ2-5, the full variable domain reads DSGVTQTPKHLITATGQRVTLRCSPRSGDLSVYWYQQSLDQGLQFLIQYYNGEERAKGNILERFSAQQFPDLHSELNLSSLELGDSALYFCASSVDQGGRGTQYFGPGTRLLVL.

The chain joins TRBV5-4 to TRBJ1-6; TRBD1 might be the D (6 bases). The CDR3 loop spans 15 amino acids. V was clipped by 4 bases and J by 2 bases, with 10 bases between them. Per the germline V gene, CDR1 is SGHNT and CDR2 is YYREEE (reference sequence). The CDR3 coding sequence is TGTGCCAGCAGCGCTGGGACACCCTATAATTCACCCCTCCACTTT. Its translation: CASSAGTPYNSPLHF.

In regard to this clone: Other DNA sequences within the sample encode an identical CDR3. The gene calls are TRBV28 and TRBJ2-2; 8 bases map to TRBD1. CDR3 size: 16 residues. V shed 3 bases and J 7 bases; nucleotides not matched to a gene: 10. Looked up from germline, CDR1 is MDHEN and CDR2 is SYDVKM. The CDR3 nucleotides are TGTGCCAGCAGTTTTGGTCAGGGGGCGCTTGGCGGGGAGCTGTTTTTT. Protein sequence: CASSFGQGALGGELFF.

The rearrangement joins TRBV7-2 to TRBJ2-3; TRBD2 might be the D (5 bases). This CDR3 is built from 12 residues. V lost 4 bases to trimming and J lost 8 bases, with 10 bases between them. Germline CDR1 reads SGHTA; CDR2 reads FQGNSA. CDR3 amino acids: CASSYYRGTQYF. CDR3 sequence (DNA): TGTGCCAGCAGCTACTATCGGGGTACGCAGTATTTT.

The chain joins TRBV10-3 to TRBJ1-2, with 9 bases matching TRBD1. Trimming took 6 bases from V and 8 from J; bases not matched to a gene: 7. Germline values: CDR1 ENHRY, CDR2 SYGVKD. CDR3 size: 13 residues. CDR3 protein: CAISQQGALGYTF. The CDR3 DNA reads TGTGCCATCAGCCAACAGGGGGCGTTGGGCTACACCTTC.

The genes are TRBV2 and TRBJ1-2; no firm D call. Per the germline V gene, CDR1 is SNHLY and CDR2 is FYNNEI. V was cut by 5 bases and J by 1 base, with 17 bases left in between. This CDR3 is built from 16 residues. Here the CDR3 reads CASSRSSSRGNYGYTF. The DNA for the CDR3 is TGTGCCAGCAGTCGTTCTTCATCGCGTGGTAACTATGGCTACACCTTC.

Written as DNA, the CDR3 is TGTGCCAGCAGTTTGAGGGAATCAGACACTGAAGCTTTCTTT. Translation gives CASSLRESDTEAFF. V gene TRBV27 combines with J gene TRBJ1-1; no clear D. Germline V gene lookup returns CDR1 MNHEY and CDR2 SMNVEV (reference sequence). V lost 3 bases and J lost 3, with 11 bases in between. The CDR3 length is 14 residues.

This rearrangement joins TRBV19 to TRBJ1-2; no clear D gene. CDR1 is LNHDA, CDR2 SQIVND, per germline (reference sequence). The CDR3 is 15 residues long. V was clipped by 0 bases and J by 2 bases, with 10 bases between them. CDR3 nucleotide sequence: TGTGCCAGTAGTATAGACATGGGAGAGAACTATGGCTACACCTTC. Translated, it gives CASSIDMGENYGYTF.

The chain recombines TRBV11-3 with TRBJ2-2, with a weak D call TRBD2 (5 bases). Germline loops: CDR1 SGHNT, CDR2 YENEEA. The V end lost 5 bases, the J end lost 0 bases, and 10 bases lay between the germline ends. This CDR3 comprises 15 residues. The chain's CDR3 is CASSPTGTNTGELFF. CDR3 nucleotide sequence: TGTGCCAGCAGCCCCACCGGGACGAACACCGGGGAGCTGTTTTTT.

V is TRBV28 and J is TRBJ2-1; 9 bases match TRBD2. From germline, CDR1 is MDHEN and CDR2 SYDVKM. Trimming took 7 bases from V and 0 from J; bases not matched to a gene: 13. This CDR3 is 18 amino acids long. The CDR3 loop reads CASISSPLAGLSYNEQFF. CDR3 sequence (DNA): TGTGCCAGCATTTCCTCCCCTCTAGCGGGACTCTCCTACAATGAGCAGTTCTTC.

The chain employs TRBV25-1 and TRBJ2-1, with TRBD2 matching over 10 bases. V was clipped by 2 bases and J by 5 bases; unmatched bases: 3. The germline CDR1 and CDR2 sequences are MGHDK and SYGVNS. The CDR3 is made up of 15 amino acids. DNA of the CDR3: TGTGCCAGCAGTGAAGGACTAGCGGTAAACAATGAGCAGTTCTTC. This encodes CASSEGLAVNNEQFF.

This chain joins TRBV7-2 and TRBJ2-7; D unclear. Looked up from germline, CDR1 is SGHTA and CDR2 is FQGNSA. This CDR3 spans 15 amino acids. The V and J ends lost 1 base and 4 bases respectively, with 14 bases between them. The CDR3, as DNA: TGTGCCAGCAGCTTAGAGGCGGCCGTGAGGTACGAGCAGTACTTC. Protein sequence: CASSLEAAVRYEQYF.

The V gene is TRBV6-1, the J gene TRBJ2-7; TRBD1 matches 8 bases. The V segment lost 6 bases and the J segment 4 bases; nucleotides outside the gene matches: 5. There are 13 residues in the CDR3. CDR1 is MNHNS and CDR2 is SASEGT in the germline V gene. The DNA for the CDR3 is TGTGCCAGCAGCCCGGGACAGGAGTACGAGCAGTACTTC. Translation: CASSPGQEYEQYF.

The chain recombines TRBV27 with TRBJ1-5; the D gene is possibly TRBD1 (6 bases). Trimming left V 3 bases short and J 6 bases short, with 18 bases between. Germline assignment: CDR1 MNHEY and CDR2 SMNVEV (reference sequence). The CDR3 is 16 residues long. CDR3 protein: CASSLTGRAPGQPQHF. CDR3 bases: TGTGCCAGCAGTTTGACAGGTAGGGCTCCCGGTCAGCCCCAGCATTTT.

This clone has just a few counts. The rearrangement uses TRBV4-3 and TRBJ1-2; D gene unclear. This CDR3 spans 15 amino acids. V lost 0 bases to trimming and J lost 4 bases, with 12 bases between them. The germline V gene encodes CDR1 LGHNA and CDR2 YSLEER. The CDR3 region is CASSQDSHRGYGYTF. DNA for the CDR3: TGCGCCAGCAGCCAAGATTCCCATCGGGGCTATGGCTACACCTTC.

A note on this clone: Additional DNA sequences in this sample encode the identical CDR3. The chain has TRBV7-2 and TRBJ2-3; 8 bases fit TRBD2. CDR1 and CDR2 from the germline V gene are SGHTA and FQGNSA. The J segment lost 0 bases and the V segment lost 2 bases, leaving 1 base of the junction unmatched. The CDR3 has 15 amino acids. The CDR3 DNA reads TGTGCCAGCAGCTTATCTAGCGGGAGCACAGATACGCAGTATTTT. Its protein is CASSLSSGSTDTQYF.

This rearrangement joins TRBV5-6 to TRBJ2-5, with a tentative D call TRBD2 (5 bases). The V end lost 0 bases, the J end lost 9 bases, and 18 bases lay between the germline ends. The CDR3 spans 15 residues. The germline gives CDR1 SGHDT, CDR2 YYEEEE. The DNA for the CDR3 is TGTGCCAGCAGCTTGGCAGGACCAACCGCCGGGGCCCAGTACTTC. Translating it yields CASSLAGPTAGAQYF.

The V and J genes are TRBV19 and TRBJ2-3; 7 bases are shared with TRBD1. There are 14 residues in the CDR3. V lost 1 base to trimming and J lost 4 bases; unmatched junction nucleotides: 2. Germline loops: CDR1 LNHDA, CDR2 SQIVND (reference sequence). In DNA, the CDR3 is TGTGCCAGTAGTATAGGAGGGGGCCCAGATACGCAGTATTTT. This sequence encodes CASSIGGGPDTQYF.

The chain links TRBV30 to TRBJ2-2, with a tentative D call TRBD1 (5 bases). Trimming took off 4 bases at V and 6 bases at J, with 12 bases between the two ends. Germline lookup yields CDR1 GTSNPN and CDR2 SVGIG (reference sequence). This CDR3 is built from 13 residues. CDR3 sequence (DNA): TGTGCCTGGAAACCTCTAGGGGCCGGGGAGCTGTTTTTT. It yields the protein CAWKPLGAGELFF. Supplemented by reference TRBV30 and TRBJ2-2, the full variable domain reads SQTIHQWPATLVQPVGSPLSLECTVEGTSNPNLYWYRQAAGRGLQLLFYSVGIGQISSEVPQNLSASRPQDRQFILSSKKLLLSDSGFYLCAWKPLGAGELFFGEGSRLTVL.

This clone has just a few counts. The V gene is TRBV30, the J gene TRBJ2-1; possibly TRBD1 for D (5 bases). The CDR3 runs 12 residues. Germline V gives CDR1 GTSNPN, CDR2 SVGIG (reference sequence). V was cut by 4 bases and J by 4 bases, with 8 bases left in between. The CDR3 protein is CAWIGAYNEQFF. The CDR3 DNA reads TGTGCCTGGATTGGGGCTTACAATGAGCAGTTCTTC.

This clone has a single count. The gene calls are TRBV2 and TRBJ2-7; 10 bases are a match to TRBD2. The CDR3 loop spans 14 amino acids. Germline V gene lookup returns CDR1 SNHLY and CDR2 FYNNEI. After removal of 8 bases from V and 5 bases from J, the junction contained 9 bases not matched to a gene. The CDR3 spells CASVSSGGPNEQYF. DNA of the CDR3: TGTGCCAGCGTGAGTAGCGGGGGGCCTAACGAGCAGTACTTC.

V is TRBV10-3 and J is TRBJ2-7, with TRBD1 as a possible D gene (6 bases). Germline V lookup: CDR1 ENHRY, CDR2 SYGVKD. This CDR3 region has 16 residues. Trimming took 4 bases from V and 0 from J, leaving 16 bases between them. This chain's CDR3 is CAISVQGKLASYEQYF. The CDR3 region has the DNA TGTGCCATCAGTGTCCAGGGGAAACTGGCCTCCTACGAGCAGTACTTC.

The chain recombines TRBV6-6 with TRBJ2-7; D not resolved. Germline V gives CDR1 MNHNY, CDR2 SVGAGI (reference sequence). The CDR3 is 12 residues long. The V end lost 6 bases, the J end lost 5 bases, and 11 bases lay between the germline ends. CDR3 nucleotide sequence: TGTGCCAGCAGCCCCCACAAGAACGAGCAGTACTTC. Translated: CASSPHKNEQYF.

The chain is built from TRBV5-1 and TRBJ2-6; D may be TRBD1 (7 bases). The germline CDR1 and CDR2 sequences are SGHRS and YFSETQ. The CDR3 length is 20 residues. Trimming shortened V by 7 bases and J by 0 bases, and 26 bases separated the two germline ends. CDR3: CASRSFAGGPEISGANVLTF. The CDR3 nucleotides are TGCGCCAGCCGATCTTTCGCAGGGGGGCCCGAAATCTCTGGGGCCAACGTCCTGACTTTC.